These T cell receptor beta chains were read from a single sample in a study of a mutant IDH1 vaccine in newly diagnosed glioma. These TCRs are of unknown antigen specificity. TCRdb's copy holds only in-frame clones and misses some; the assay was immunoSEQ multiplex PCR. Of around 23,000 clones listed, 77% are singletons. Specimen: PBMCs, collected from a glioma patient whose treatment included an IDH1 peptide vaccine. All receptors derive from a man aged 35-49 years with glioma. CDR3s include the opening cysteine and the closing phenylalanine or tryptophan. A D gene is named only where the DNA matches it firmly. Rows may omit the clone size; those that give it use once, few, many or a size class.

J gene,clone size,V gene,D gene,CDR3 protein,CDR3 DNA
TRBJ2-7,.,TRBV19,.,CASTPGGYEQYF,TGTGCCAGCACCCCGGGCGGGTACGAGCAGTACTTC
TRBJ2-3,.,TRBV29-1,.,CSVGYGVDTDTQYF,TGCAGCGTTGGATATGGGGTTGACACAGATACGCAGTATTTT
TRBJ2-5,.,TRBV7-2,.,CASSALTLGETQYF,TGTGCCAGCAGCGCCCTGACTCTGGGGGAGACCCAGTACTTC
TRBJ1-3,once,TRBV7-9,.,CASSLGHGVTVVDTIYF,TGTGCCAGCAGCTTAGGTCACGGGGTCACCGTCGTAGACACCATATATTTT
TRBJ2-7,.,TRBV27,.,CASRPGGSEQYF,TGTGCCAGCAGACCTGGAGGCAGCGAGCAGTACTTC
TRBJ2-5,.,TRBV18,.,CASSPGLGETQYF,TGTGCCAGCTCACCTGGGCTTGGAGAGACCCAGTACTTC
TRBJ2-7,.,TRBV20-1,.,CSATPAHEQYF,TGCAGTGCTACCCCGGCCCACGAGCAGTACTTC
TRBJ1-2,.,TRBV6-6,TRBD1,CASSSQGRGGYTF,TGTGCCAGCAGTTCACAGGGGCGAGGCGGCTACACCTTC
TRBJ2-1,.,TRBV18,.,CASSATRGGNLPDEQFF,TGTGCCAGCTCAGCTACCCGGGGCGGGAATCTTCCCGATGAGCAGTTCTTC
TRBJ1-1,.,TRBV18,.,CASSPGLSGTEAFF,TGTGCCAGCTCACCGGGCCTGTCTGGCACTGAAGCTTTCTTT
TRBJ2-1,.,TRBV27,TRBD2,CASSTLAGGPNNEQFF,TGTGCCAGCAGTACTTTAGCGGGAGGACCCAACAATGAGCAGTTCTTC
TRBJ2-5,few,TRBV15,.,CATSSPWARQETQYF,TGTGCCACCAGCAGTCCCTGGGCGAGACAAGAGACCCAGTACTTC
TRBJ2-3,.,TRBV7-6,.,CASSLVGGGTDTQYF,TGTGCCAGCAGCTTAGTTGGGGGTGGCACAGATACGCAGTATTTT
TRBJ1-5,.,TRBV15,.,CATSRDAQSLSNQPQHF,TGTGCCACCAGCAGAGATGCACAGTCTCTTAGCAATCAGCCCCAGCATTTT
TRBJ2-3,.,TRBV5-4,.,CASSWATDTQYF,TGTGCCAGCAGCTGGGCCACAGATACGCAGTATTTT
TRBJ2-1,few,TRBV7-7,.,CASSLAGGEQFF,TGTGCCAGCAGCTTAGCGGGCGGTGAGCAGTTCTTC
TRBJ1-1,.,TRBV7-9,.,CASNRVAEAFF,TGTGCCAGTAACAGGGTCGCTGAAGCTTTCTTT
TRBJ2-3,.,TRBV4-1,TRBD2,CASSQRQAGLTDTQYF,TGCGCCAGCAGCCAAAGGCAAGCGGGACTTACAGATACGCAGTATTTT
TRBJ1-1,.,TRBV5-1,.,CASSFGEVVDTEAFF,TGCGCCAGCAGCTTCGGGGAGGTCGTTGACACTGAAGCTTTCTTT
TRBJ1-2,.,TRBV11-2,.,CASSGMANYGYTF,TGTGCCAGCAGCGGGATGGCTAACTATGGCTACACCTTC
TRBJ2-5,.,TRBV6-1,.,CASAYRRGLQETQYF,TGTGCCAGCGCGTATAGAAGGGGTCTCCAAGAGACCCAGTACTTC
TRBJ1-4,.,TRBV18,.,CASSSQGTEKLFF,TGTGCCAGCTCCAGCCAGGGGACGGAAAAACTGTTTTTT
TRBJ1-1,.,TRBV29-1,.,CSAASGVRNTEAFF,TGCAGCGCCGCATCCGGGGTGAGGAACACTGAAGCTTTCTTT
TRBJ1-1,.,TRBV7-9,.,CASSGIRVNEAFF,TGTGCCAGCAGCGGCATCAGGGTGAATGAAGCTTTCTTT
TRBJ2-5,.,TRBV4-3,.,CASSQDLSTVQETQYF,TGCGCCAGCAGCCAAGACTTAAGCACCGTCCAAGAGACCCAGTACTTC
TRBJ1-2,.,TRBV29-1,.,CSVGENYGYTF,TGCAGCGTTGGAGAGAACTATGGCTACACCTTC
TRBJ2-1,.,TRBV15,TRBD2,CATSFPGLAGGADEQFF,TGTGCCACCAGCTTCCCAGGACTAGCGGGAGGTGCAGATGAGCAGTTCTTC
TRBJ2-7,.,TRBV28,TRBD1,CASSIKRTGDYEQYF,TGTGCCAGCAGTATAAAGCGGACAGGGGACTACGAGCAGTACTTC
TRBJ1-1,once,TRBV14,.,CASSQPREGAEAFF,TGTGCCAGCAGCCAACCAAGAGAGGGGGCTGAAGCTTTCTTT
TRBJ2-3,.,TRBV29-1,.,CSAGKSPSGDTQYF,TGCAGCGCTGGAAAATCTCCGAGCGGAGATACGCAGTATTTT
TRBJ2-5,.,TRBV29-1,TRBD1,CSVETGGDETQYF,TGCAGCGTCGAAACAGGGGGCGATGAGACCCAGTACTTC
TRBJ1-1,few,TRBV7-2,.,CASSLPGNTEAFF,TGTGCCAGCAGCCTACCCGGGAACACTGAAGCTTTCTTT
TRBJ2-5,.,TRBV19,TRBD1,CASSINRGETQYF,TGTGCCAGTAGTATAAACAGGGGAGAGACCCAGTACTTC
TRBJ1-3,.,TRBV2,.,CASSDRQAYSGNTIYF,TGTGCCAGCAGTGATAGACAGGCCTACTCTGGAAACACCATATATTTT
TRBJ1-1,.,TRBV5-4,.,CASSLGGGTEAFF,TGTGCCAGCAGCTTGGGGGGTGGCACTGAAGCTTTCTTT
TRBJ2-7,.,TRBV11-2,.,CASRLRSQGTYEQYF,TGTGCCAGCAGACTAAGATCCCAGGGCACCTACGAGCAGTACTTC
TRBJ1-1,.,TRBV6-4,.,CASSDRSEGNTEAFF,TGTGCCAGCAGTGACCGGTCTGAAGGGAACACTGAAGCTTTCTTT
TRBJ2-5,.,TRBV19,TRBD1,CASSSGQPRLQETQYF,TGTGCCAGTAGTTCGGGACAGCCGCGCCTACAAGAGACCCAGTACTTC
TRBJ2-1,.,TRBV11-3,.,CASSLLSSYNEQFF,TGTGCCAGCAGCTTATTAAGCTCCTACAATGAGCAGTTCTTC